These 26 T cell receptor beta chains came from one sample sequenced in a study of monozygotic twins with inflammatory bowel disease. One entry per CDR3 protein, without DNA, is what TCRdb gives after re-calling the 5' RACE reads. This sample's clone table lists some 150,000 distinct CDR3 sequences. Sequenced sample: blood. The origin of the receptors is a human donor with ulcerative colitis or Crohn's disease, or a healthy co-twin of an affected twin (not recorded which).

This chain connects TRBV29-1 to TRBJ2-1; checking the TCRdb D call of TRBD2 is not possible without DNA. CDR3 length equals 15 residues. Looked up from germline, CDR1 is SQVTM and CDR2 is ANQGSEA. The CDR3 spells CSVESAGGGYNEQFF.

This sequence joins TRBV16 and TRBJ2-1; lacking DNA, the TRBD2 call made by TCRdb goes unchecked. CDR1 and CDR2 from the germline V gene are KGHSY and FQNENV. CDR3 length equals 18 residues. The CDR3 loop is CASSLPHKGLAGPNEQFF.

The V and J genes are TRBV21-1 and TRBJ2-7; checking the TCRdb D call of TRBD1 is not possible without DNA. TRBV21-1 is termed a pseudogene. The CDR3 is 15 amino acids. CDR3 protein: CASSRTGSPTREQYF.

The chain carries TRBV3-1 and TRBJ2-5; the TRBD2 assignment by TCRdb is unverifiable without DNA. There are 17 residues in the CDR3. The germline V gene encodes CDR1 LGHDT and CDR2 YNNKEL (reference sequence). The CDR3 sequence is CASSVRDSREVGETQYF.

The V call is TRBV24-1, the J call TRBJ2-2; the TRBD1 assignment by TCRdb is unverifiable without DNA. This CDR3 has 17 amino acids. Germline CDR1 KGHDR, CDR2 SFDVKD. The CDR3 sequence is CATSDYTGPLDTGELFF.

The chain combines TRBV11-1 with TRBJ2-1; the D gene TCRdb calls, TRBD2, cannot be checked with no DNA. This CDR3 has 15 amino acids. Germline assignment: CDR1 SGHAT and CDR2 FQDESV (reference sequence). CDR3 region: CASSHRGGLYNEQFF. The entire variable domain, with the rest obtained from reference TRBV11-1 and TRBJ2-1, is as follows: EAEVAQSPRYKITEKSQAVAFWCDPISGHATLYWYRQILGQGPELLVQFQDESVVDDSQLPKDRFSAERLKGVDSTLKIQPAELGDSAMYLCASSHRGGLYNEQFFGPGTRLTVL.

The chain employs TRBV2 and TRBJ2-3; TCRdb picks TRBD1, but there is no DNA to check that call. The CDR3 is 16 amino acids. The germline gives CDR1 SNHLY, CDR2 FYNNEI. This CDR3 reads CASRKGTGLATDTQYF.

This chain joins TRBV12-3 or TRBV12-4 and TRBJ1-5; TCRdb designates TRBD1, a call that cannot be tested without DNA. The CDR3 length is 17 residues. The CDR3 region is CASSLRAGGGLNQPQHF.

The chain joins TRBV20-1 to TRBJ1-2; the D call from TCRdb, TRBD1, cannot be confirmed without DNA. CDR1 is DFQATT, CDR2 SNEGSKA, per germline (reference sequence). The CDR3 is 14 residues long. CDR3 sequence: CSASGDRPTYGYTF.

The chain combines TRBV4-1 with TRBJ2-5; the TCRdb call, TRBD2, lacks DNA for checking. The CDR3 has 18 residues. CDR1 and CDR2 (germline): MGHRA, YSYEKL. CDR3 sequence reads: CASSQHPGTRGGEETQYF.

CDR3 amino acids: CASSRGLLNTGELFF. V is TRBV27 and J is TRBJ2-2; TCRdb's D call of TRBD2 is untestable without DNA. The CDR3 runs 15 residues. Germline V CDR1 and CDR2: MNHEY, SMNVEV (reference sequence).

Frequency places this clonotype as medium-sized (0.01 to 0.1%). The chain is built from TRBV20-1 and TRBJ1-1; TCRdb names TRBD1, which stays unverified in the absence of DNA. This CDR3 region has 13 residues. Germline V gives CDR1 DFQATT, CDR2 SNEGSKA (reference sequence). The CDR3 spells CSAERTGGTEAFF.

This chain links TRBV12-3 or TRBV12-4 with TRBJ2-2; checking the TCRdb D call of TRBD2 is not possible without DNA. The CDR3 spans 19 residues. CDR3 sequence reads: CASSPVGLAGRGDTGELFF.

The CDR3 sequence is CASSPRYRSGNTIYF. The chain combines TRBV3-1 with TRBJ1-3. Germline V gene data show CDR1 as LGHDT and CDR2 as YNNKEL (reference sequence). The CDR3 loop spans 15 amino acids. The full variable domain, with the rest looked up from reference TRBV3-1 and TRBJ1-3, is DTAVSQTPKYLVTQMGNDKSIKCEQNLGHDTMYWYKQDSKKFLKIMFSYNNKELIINETVPNRFSPKSPDKAHLNLHINSLELGDSAVYFCASSPRYRSGNTIYFGEGSWLTVV.

The rearrangement uses TRBV5-4 and TRBJ2-1; TCRdb gives TRBD2 as the D gene, but with no DNA this cannot be confirmed. Germline V gives CDR1 SGHNT, CDR2 YYREEE (reference sequence). This CDR3 spans 14 amino acids. The CDR3 spells CASSLGGRRYEQFF.

J is TRBJ1-1 and V is TRBV28. Germline assignment: CDR1 MDHEN and CDR2 SYDVKM. CDR3 length: 14 residues. CDR3 loop: CASSLGQANTEAFF.

The gene calls are TRBV20-1 and TRBJ2-1; TCRdb's D call, TRBD2, is unchecked because there is no DNA. Germline CDR1 reads DFQATT; CDR2 reads SNEGSKA (reference sequence). The CDR3 has 17 residues. The CDR3 protein is CSAPSSTSGRGYNEQFF.

The chain uses TRBV24-1 and TRBJ2-1; TCRdb's D gene call, TRBD2, goes unchecked for lack of DNA. Per germline, CDR1 KGHDR and CDR2 SFDVKD. The CDR3 runs 14 residues. CDR3 sequence: CATRGLSGGNEQFF.

The CDR3 spells CASLLYWNTEAFF. The rearrangement uses TRBV18 and TRBJ1-1. In germline, CDR1 is KGHSH, CDR2 LQKENI. This CDR3 has 13 amino acids.

V is TRBV5-5 and J is TRBJ1-5; TCRdb's assignment of TRBD1 cannot be checked, as there is no DNA. The CDR3 is made up of 14 amino acids. Germline assignment: CDR1 SGHKS and CDR2 YYEKEE (reference sequence). CDR3 amino acids: CASSSNRGNEPQHF. Full variable domain (remainder filled in from reference TRBV5-5 and TRBJ1-5): DAGVTQSPTHLIKTRGQQVTLRCSPISGHKSVSWYQQVLGQGPQFIFQYYEKEERGRGNFPDRFSARQFPNYSSELNVNALLLGDSALYLCASSSNRGNEPQHFGDGTRLSIL.

This chain connects TRBV6-2 or TRBV6-3 to TRBJ2-7. The CDR3 has 13 amino acids. The germline CDR1 and CDR2 sequences are MNHEY and SVGEGT. This CDR3 is CASRKIYTYEQYF.

V gene TRBV5-1 combines with J gene TRBJ2-1. This CDR3 has 14 amino acids. The germline V gene encodes CDR1 SGHRS and CDR2 YFSETQ. CDR3 residues: CASSLAGRLDEQFF.

The J gene is TRBJ2-7, the V gene TRBV6-2 or TRBV6-3; TCRdb gives TRBD2 as the D gene, but with no DNA this cannot be confirmed. This CDR3 region has 13 residues. Germline assignment: CDR1 MNHEY and CDR2 SVGEGT. CDR3 in amino acids: CASSYSGLLEQYF.

The rearrangement joins TRBV7-2 to TRBJ2-7; the TRBD2 assignment by TCRdb is unverifiable without DNA. CDR3 size: 14 residues. Germline loops: CDR1 SGHTA, CDR2 FQGNSA. The CDR3 sequence is CASSFIAVSTEQYF.

The chain carries TRBV19 and TRBJ2-7; lacking DNA, the TRBD2 call made by TCRdb goes unchecked. Germline CDR1 is LNHDA and CDR2 is SQIVND (reference sequence). CDR3 size: 17 residues. CDR3 loop: CASASSRVGRAENEQYF.

The chain combines TRBV12-3 or TRBV12-4 with TRBJ1-5; no DNA is available, so the TRBD1 call from TCRdb remains unchecked. The CDR3 loop spans 15 amino acids. CDR3 protein: CASSWGQEAGQPQHF.